This section outlines one T cell receptor beta chain sequence together with its context. The antigen is unknown. The sorting of PBMCs gave CD4+ and CD8+ T cells. This specimen comes from a study of CD8+ T cells in alopecia areata. General study findings and limits: Elevated clonality characterized lesional scalp relative to normal scalp, particularly in alopecia totalis/universalis. TCRs were shared less clearly across patients than in mice, possibly for HLA-related reasons.

The CDR3 is made up of 12 amino acids. With 0 bases removed from V and 8 bases from J, the gap between germline ends came to 4 bases. From germline, CDR1 is SGHDN and CDR2 FVKESK. Extracted from the samples, RNA was reverse transcribed into cDNA to serve as the sequencing template. The protocol was immunoSEQ multiplex PCR, while the TCRdb copy is restricted to in-frame clones and leaves out a portion. The sample consists of around 190,000 clones, about 61% of them appearing once. The sequence was obtained from a human donor in good health. This chain joins TRBV14 and TRBJ2-2; no clear D gene. The sequenced sample was CD8+ T cells sorted from blood. The CDR3 nucleotides read TGTGCCAGCAGCCAAGACGCAGGGGAGCTGTTTTTT. It is translated as CASSQDAGELFF. Supplemented by reference TRBV14 and TRBJ2-2, the full variable domain reads EAGVTQFPSHSVIEKGQTVTLRCDPISGHDNLYWYRRVMGKEIKFLLHFVKESKQDESGMPNNRFLAERTGGTYSTLKVQPAELEDSGVYFCASSQDAGELFFGEGSRLTVL.